The source of this TCR beta chain is a study of blood T cell repertoires in COVID-19. Study-level background: Samples representing acute and convalescent COVID-19 were sourced from the United States, Italy and Spain.

The V gene lost 3 bases and the J gene lost 13 bases, with 10 bases spanning the gap. There are 11 residues in the CDR3. In germline, CDR1 is KGHSH, CDR2 LQKENI. Repertoires were generated with immunoSEQ multiplex PCR, while TCRdb's copy carries only in-frame clones and drops some. This table holds 150,000 to 200,000 clones, more than 70% found once. The TCR originated in a person aged 70 to 85 with COVID-19, enrolled during active disease. Source material: peripheral blood. This chain connects TRBV18 to TRBJ2-1; D unclear. The CDR3 DNA reads TGTGCCAGCTCACCGGAACAGAAACAGTTCTTC. Translation gives CASSPEQKQFF.